Below, 19 T cell receptor beta chains from the same sample are listed, as sequenced in a study of cytomegalovirus exposure and HLA in healthy donors. Profiled with immunoSEQ multiplex PCR; TCRdb holds only in-frame clones, not every one. Among under 200,000 clones listed, more than 75% were seen once. The sample was PBMCs. The receptors stem from a man younger than 35 in good health and CMV-seropositive.

The V and J genes are TRBV28 and TRBJ1-2; D remains ambiguous. This CDR3 is 14 amino acids long. Germline V gives CDR1 MDHEN, CDR2 SYDVKM. Deletions cut 5 bases from V and 4 bases from J, with 14 bases between. DNA of the CDR3: TGTGCCAGCAGTCCCCCCGCAGAAAGCTATGGCTACACCTTC. Translated, it gives CASSPPAESYGYTF.

The chain combines TRBV11-2 with TRBJ1-3; D is possibly TRBD1 (5 bases). The CDR3 spans 14 residues. Germline assignment: CDR1 SGHAT and CDR2 FQNNGV. The V end was cut by 5 bases, the J end by 7 bases, with 15 bases between. The CDR3, as DNA: TGTGCCAGCAGCCCCCTCACGGGGGACAACACCATATATTTT. Protein: CASSPLTGDNTIYF.

The V call is TRBV7-2, the J call TRBJ2-7; TRBD2 aligns across 10 bases. The CDR3 is made up of 15 amino acids. The germline V gene encodes CDR1 SGHTA and CDR2 FQGNSA. The junction had 8 bases not matched to a gene; V was cut back by 2 bases and J by 7 bases. The CDR3 is CASSLPGLAEGEQYF. The CDR3 region has the DNA TGTGCCAGCAGCTTACCCGGACTAGCGGAGGGGGAGCAGTACTTC.

The chain is built from TRBV7-2 and TRBJ2-1, with D hard to call. The V gene lost 6 bases and the J gene lost 7 bases, with 7 bases spanning the gap. The germline CDR1 and CDR2 sequences are SGHTA and FQGNSA. The CDR3 totals 11 residues. The CDR3 DNA sequence: TGTGCCAGCAGAGAACAGAATGAGCAGTTCTTC. It codes for CASREQNEQFF.

This chain connects TRBV7-6 to TRBJ2-1; D perhaps matches TRBD2 (6 bases). The germline V gene has CDR1 SGHVS and CDR2 FNYEAQ. The CDR3 is made up of 17 amino acids. V shed 2 bases and J shed 2 bases, with 16 bases lying between them. CDR3 DNA sequence: TGTGCCAGCAGCTTATGGGGTCGCGGGGCAACCTACAATGAGCAGTTCTTC. It encodes CASSLWGRGATYNEQFF.

The rearrangement links TRBV9 to TRBJ2-3; maybe TRBD2 (7 bases). Deletions cut 4 bases from V and 5 bases from J, with 20 bases between. The CDR3 totals 16 residues. Germline values: CDR1 SGDLS, CDR2 YYNGEE. The CDR3, as DNA: TGTGCCAGCAGCCCGGGGGCGGGAGTAGAGAAAGATACGCAGTATTTT. Protein sequence: CASSPGAGVEKDTQYF.

This chain links TRBV14 with TRBJ2-7, with D unclear. The CDR3 extends over 14 amino acids. Germline V gene data show CDR1 as SGHDN and CDR2 as FVKESK. Trimming removed 5 bases from V and 5 bases from J, with 16 bases in between. The CDR3 loop reads CASSSPPGLNEQYF. The CDR3 DNA is TGTGCCAGCAGCTCTCCCCCGGGTCTAAACGAGCAGTACTTC.

The chain carries TRBV10-1 and TRBJ2-2; TRBD2 matches at 7 bases. Per germline, CDR1 WNHNN and CDR2 SYGVQD (reference sequence). Trimming removed 3 bases from V and 0 bases from J; junction bases left unmatched: 1. This CDR3 is built from 15 residues. CDR3 protein: CASSDGTTNTGELFF. The CDR3 DNA follows: TGCGCCAGCAGTGATGGGACTACGAACACCGGGGAGCTGTTTTTT.

The chain recombines TRBV5-8 with TRBJ1-2, with D unresolved. V dropped 4 bases and J dropped 5 bases, with 6 bases sitting between them. Germline V lookup: CDR1 SGHTS, CDR2 YDEGEE. This CDR3 contains 11 residues. CDR3 sequence: CASSPSYGYTF. CDR3 DNA sequence: TGTGCCAGCAGCCCTTCGTATGGCTACACCTTC.

The gene calls are TRBV5-1 and TRBJ2-7; 14 bases agree with TRBD2. The J segment lost 2 bases and the V segment lost 0 bases, leaving 7 bases of the junction unmatched. CDR1 is SGHRS, CDR2 YFSETQ, per germline. The CDR3 loop spans 18 amino acids. CDR3 amino acids: CASSLANTGLAGAYEQYF. The CDR3 DNA reads TGCGCCAGCAGCTTGGCCAATACGGGACTAGCGGGAGCCTACGAGCAGTACTTC.

This clone was picked up many times. The chain combines TRBV5-1 with TRBJ2-5; a weak D match, TRBD2 (6 bases). The CDR3 loop spans 14 amino acids. Germline lookup yields CDR1 SGHRS and CDR2 YFSETQ. Trimming stripped 4 bases from V and 5 bases from J, with 15 bases between. CDR3 nucleotides: TGCGCCAGCAGCGGGGGAGGTATTGGGGAGACCCAGTACTTC. Translation: CASSGGGIGETQYF.

V usage is TRBV4-1 and J usage is TRBJ1-5, with a tentative D call TRBD1 (5 bases). Germline loops: CDR1 MGHRA, CDR2 YSYEKL. The V gene lost 0 bases and the J gene lost 9 bases, with 12 bases spanning the gap. CDR3 size: 14 residues. This CDR3 reads CASSQEWGEGPQHF. For the CDR3, the DNA is TGCGCCAGCAGCCAAGAATGGGGGGAGGGGCCCCAGCATTTT.

The chain joins TRBV27 to TRBJ2-4; 7 bases line up with TRBD2. The germline gives CDR1 MNHEY, CDR2 SMNVEV (reference sequence). This CDR3 contains 17 residues. Trimming at V came to 6 bases and at J to 6 bases, leaving 17 bases not matched to a gene. CDR3 sequence: CASSTTTDSGPVNIQYF. DNA for the CDR3: TGTGCCAGCAGCACTACCACCGATAGCGGGCCGGTAAACATTCAGTACTTC.

The CDR3 region has the DNA TGTGCCAGTAGGGAAGACAGGAGCTCTGGAAACACCATATATTTT. Amino acids: CASREDRSSGNTIYF. J is TRBJ1-3 and V is TRBV19, with D tentatively TRBD1 (6 bases). V was shortened by 6 bases and J by 0 bases, with 12 bases between the two germline ends. There are 15 residues in the CDR3. Germline-derived CDR1 and CDR2 are LNHDA and SQIVND (reference sequence).

The chain combines TRBV27 with TRBJ2-1, with a weak D call TRBD2 (6 bases). The V and J ends lost 5 bases and 3 bases respectively, with 11 bases between them. The CDR3 contains 14 residues. CDR1 is MNHEY and CDR2 is SMNVEV in the germline V gene (reference sequence). The CDR3, as DNA: TGTGCCAGCAGTCCGGGGACTTTCTACAATGAGCAGTTCTTC. Its translation is CASSPGTFYNEQFF.

The chain employs TRBV4-1 and TRBJ2-7; 11 bases match TRBD2. The germline CDR1 and CDR2 sequences are MGHRA and YSYEKL. CDR3 length: 16 residues. Unmatched junction bases numbered 5, after V lost 1 base and J lost 3 bases. The CDR3 region is CASSQGGTSGLYEQYF. As DNA, the CDR3 is TGCGCCAGCAGCCAAGGAGGGACTAGCGGACTCTACGAGCAGTACTTC.

The genes are TRBV27 and TRBJ2-1, with TRBD2 identical over 9 bases. CDR3 length: 18 amino acids. Per the germline V gene, CDR1 is MNHEY and CDR2 is SMNVEV (reference sequence). Trimming at V came to 0 bases and at J to 6 bases, leaving 12 bases not matched to a gene. The CDR3 loop is CASSLSGLTSGEGNEQFF. In DNA form, the CDR3 reads TGTGCCAGCAGTTTATCGGGTCTGACTAGCGGAGAGGGCAATGAGCAGTTCTTC.

The chain employs TRBV4-2 and TRBJ2-2; D is perhaps TRBD2 (6 bases). CDR3 length: 14 amino acids. With 5 bases removed from V and 4 bases from J, the gap between germline ends came to 11 bases. Germline CDR1 LGHNA, CDR2 YNFKEQ. The CDR3 bases are TGTGCCAGCAGCGGGGACTCCGGCACCGGGGAGCTGTTTTTT. Protein: CASSGDSGTGELFF.

The chain combines TRBV5-8 with TRBJ2-1, with TRBD1 matching over 8 bases. Trimming at V came to 7 bases and at J to 8 bases, leaving 14 bases not matched to a gene. The germline V gene has CDR1 SGHTS and CDR2 YDEGEE. This CDR3 has 15 residues. The CDR3: CASEKTGGRFDEQFF. For the CDR3, the DNA is TGTGCCAGCGAGAAAACAGGGGGAAGGTTCGATGAGCAGTTCTTC.